This T cell receptor beta chain was obtained from a study of blood T cell repertoires in COVID-19. Study summary: Spain, Italy and the United States supplied samples that represented acute and convalescent COVID-19. Sample material is recorded as cDNA or gDNA derived from T cells, B-cell-depleted T cells, or PBMCs.

The CDR3 totals 16 residues. V was trimmed by 8 bases and J by 0 bases, leaving 17 bases between them. Authors' data handling: Estimated nucleated cell counts came from reference gene primer amplification. The assay was immunoSEQ multiplex PCR, and TCRdb's table has in-frame clones only and misses some. The V and J calls and the clone size are those of that table, but D and trimming were determined from the DNA. Here the sample spans over 150,000 clones, about 86% being singletons. The sequence came from a woman in her sixties or seventies with acute or convalescent COVID-19. This chain links TRBV23-1 with TRBJ1-3; the D gene is possibly TRBD1 (5 bases). TRBV23-1 is designated an ORF whose function remains uncertain. The sample consisted of peripheral blood. CDR3 bases: TGCGCCAGCGTACCGGCAGTGGGGCACTCTGGAAACACCATATATTTT. Protein sequence: CASVPAVGHSGNTIYF.